A selection of T cell receptor beta chains follows, all from one sample in a study of identical twins. TCRdb ran MiXCR on the 5' RACE reads and lists one entry per CDR3 protein. Of over 250,000 distinct CDR3 sequences listed, roughly 9.7% are singletons. These data also formed part of another study, on yellow fever vaccine responses in identical twins.

Sequencing input: CD8+ T cells sorted from blood. The receptors come from a woman in her late teens or twenties in good health. Both conserved end residues are part of each CDR3.

j_call | v_call | cdr3_aa
TRBJ2-3 | TRBV27 | CASSSDLSTDTQYF
TRBJ1-6 | TRBV5-6 | CASSLEEGWPLHF
TRBJ2-1 | TRBV29-1 | CSVEYLAGGNEQFF
TRBJ2-5 | TRBV4-2 | CASSQGGTLEETQYF
TRBJ2-1 | TRBV20-1 | CSASAWDRGRDEQFF
TRBJ1-2 | TRBV7-6 | CASSLSAGTGGYYGYTF
TRBJ2-1 | TRBV2 | CASSENSMVEDEQFF
TRBJ2-3 | TRBV12-3/TRBV12-4 | CASRRPGVNHDTQYF
TRBJ2-3 | TRBV9 | CASSATGLATGSTDTQYF
TRBJ2-5 | TRBV12-3/TRBV12-4 | CASSPSGYQETQYF
TRBJ1-1 | TRBV9 | CASSVVGGATEAFF
TRBJ2-1 | TRBV7-9 | CASSPRVGLQDNEQFF
TRBJ2-1 | TRBV6-2/TRBV6-3 | CASSYSGSYNEQFF
TRBJ2-1 | TRBV7-2 | CASSYLNNEQFF
TRBJ1-5 | TRBV25-1 | CASSPEDLSGVNQPQHF
TRBJ2-3 | TRBV12-3/TRBV12-4 | CASSSMVADTQYF
TRBJ2-3 | TRBV4-1 | CASSQDFSAGGTDTQYF
TRBJ2-2 | TRBV10-2 | CASSESSEGPNTGELFF
TRBJ2-1 | TRBV12-3/TRBV12-4 | CASSGLAGDSWYNEQFF
TRBJ1-3 | TRBV30 | CAWSGHSGNTIYF
TRBJ2-2 | TRBV6-2/TRBV6-3 | CASSTARSLSPGELFF
TRBJ2-2 | TRBV6-5 | CASSYTPYSGASGELFF
TRBJ2-3 | TRBV18 | CASSPKGQPKDTQYF
TRBJ1-2 | TRBV27 | CASGAAWGYGYTF
TRBJ2-3 | TRBV20-1 | CSALSDTQYF
TRBJ2-7 | TRBV6-6 | CASRLGSNEQYF
TRBJ2-7 | TRBV9 | CASSVTGGGEQYF
TRBJ1-2 | TRBV5-1 | CASRLDRGDNYGYTF
TRBJ2-6 | TRBV28 | CASSSPKPITGAGGANVLTF
TRBJ2-5 | TRBV15 | CATSRDAGGPETQYF
TRBJ2-2 | TRBV27 | CASSWGVGTGELFF
TRBJ2-1 | TRBV16 | CASSQPRGYNEQFF
TRBJ2-5 | TRBV7-6 | CASSFDRVLETQYF
TRBJ2-1 | TRBV20-1 | CSARDRDGGGPEQFF
TRBJ2-7 | TRBV6-6 | CATKRDRSYEQYF
TRBJ2-7 | TRBV13 | CASKRQGGDEQYF
TRBJ1-1 | TRBV9 | CASSVPTEAFF
TRBJ2-7 | TRBV5-1 | CASRKYFYEQYF
TRBJ1-5 | TRBV27 | CASSAAGVQPQHF
TRBJ2-7 | TRBV11-2 | CASSLGTRGFYEQYF
TRBJ2-3 | TRBV20-1 | CSARDISTDTQYF
TRBJ2-7 | TRBV27 | CASSLSAGGGGYEQYF
TRBJ2-3 | TRBV24-1 | CATSDARDASTDTQYF
TRBJ2-7 | TRBV28 | CASSLWGTLYEQYF
TRBJ1-4 | TRBV10-3 | CAISEGQGYEKLFF
TRBJ2-7 | TRBV6-5 | CASSYLPGQGTYEQYF
TRBJ2-5 | TRBV7-9 | CASSGTGGPYQETQYF
TRBJ1-2 | TRBV4-1 | CASSQITGTGGDYGYTF
TRBJ2-7 | TRBV29-1 | CSVNGPGTGDIYEQYF
TRBJ2-1 | TRBV29-1 | CSVLEGSGGVFYNEQFF